Given below is one T cell receptor (beta chain) in context. Germline assignment: CDR1 SGHTA and CDR2 FQGNSA. V was pared by 2 bases and J by 4 bases, with 17 bases between. This CDR3 comprises 16 residues. Recruits, aged about 18 to 89 years, lived in 24 US areas. The study recruited exposed participants who had met a COVID-19 case within 2 weeks before entry. This record belongs to a study of blood T cell repertoires in COVID-19. Profiling relied on immunoSEQ multiplex PCR, and the TCRdb table lists in-frame clones only, not all of them. The sample records a few hundred thousand clones, just under 90% being singletons.

V usage is TRBV7-2 and J usage is TRBJ1-1; the D gene is possibly TRBD1 (6 bases). Input material: PBMCs or T cells enriched from blood (not recorded which). This clonotype originated in a woman aged 45-65 years who had been exposed to COVID-19. CDR3 sequence (DNA): TGTGCCAGCAGCTTACTCTCAGGGGCGAGAGGCACTGAAGCTTTCTTT. Protein: CASSLLSGARGTEAFF.